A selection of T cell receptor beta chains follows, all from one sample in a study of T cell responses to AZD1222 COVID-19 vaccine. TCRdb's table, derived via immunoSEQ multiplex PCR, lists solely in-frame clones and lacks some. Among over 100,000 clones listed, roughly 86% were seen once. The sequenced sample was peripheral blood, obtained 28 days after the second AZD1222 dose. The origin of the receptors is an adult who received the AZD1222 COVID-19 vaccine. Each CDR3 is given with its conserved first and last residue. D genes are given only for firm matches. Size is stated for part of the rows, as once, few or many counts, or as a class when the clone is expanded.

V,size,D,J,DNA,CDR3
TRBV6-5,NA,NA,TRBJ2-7,TGTGCCAGCAGCCGTGAGGGCCGGATAAGGGGTGAGCAGTACTTC,CASSREGRIRGEQYF
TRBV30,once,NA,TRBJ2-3,TGTGCCTGGGGCCCGGGGGCGCCCACAGATACGCAGTATTTT,CAWGPGAPTDTQYF
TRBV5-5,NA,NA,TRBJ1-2,TGTGCCAGCAGCTTAGGGTTGCAGGGAAACTATGGCTACACCTTC,CASSLGLQGNYGYTF
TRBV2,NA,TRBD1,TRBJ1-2,TGTGCCAGCAGAGGGGACAGGGGATATGGCTACACCTTC,CASRGDRGYGYTF
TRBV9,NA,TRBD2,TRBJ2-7,TGTGCCAGCAGCGTAACCTGGGGAGGGGACTACGAGCAGTACTTC,CASSVTWGGDYEQYF
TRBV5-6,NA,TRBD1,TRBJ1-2,TGTGCCAGCAGGACGGACAGGAGAGGCTACACCTTC,CASRTDRRGYTF
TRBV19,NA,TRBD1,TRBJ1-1,TGTGCCAGTAGTCAACCTCAGGGGGTCTTGACTGAAGCTTTCTTT,CASSQPQGVLTEAFF
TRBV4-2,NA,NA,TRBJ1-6,TGTGCCAGCAGCCAAAAGGAAATGATCTATAATTCACCCCTCCACTTT,CASSQKEMIYNSPLHF
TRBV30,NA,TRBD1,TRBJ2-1,TGTGCCTGGAGCGCCGGGACAGCTTACAATGAGCAGTTCTTC,CAWSAGTAYNEQFF
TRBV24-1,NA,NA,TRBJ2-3,TGTGCCACCAGTGACCTACTAGGGACAGATACGCAGTATTTT,CATSDLLGTDTQYF
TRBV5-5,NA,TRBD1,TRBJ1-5,TGTGCCAGCAGCTTGGGGGGGCCCGGGACAGGGCATCGTCAGCCCCAGCATTTT,CASSLGGPGTGHRQPQHF
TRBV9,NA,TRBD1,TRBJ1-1,TGTGCCAGCAGCGAGGGTATTTTGGGACAGGGGCCTTACACTGAAGCTTTCTTT,CASSEGILGQGPYTEAFF
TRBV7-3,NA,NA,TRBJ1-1,TGTGCCAGCAGCTTAGGTCATCTCAACACTGAAGCTTTCTTT,CASSLGHLNTEAFF
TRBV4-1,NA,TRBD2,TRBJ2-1,TGCGCCAGCAGCCAAGGGGCCGGGACTAGCGGGCCTAGCTCCTACAATGAGCAGTTCTTC,CASSQGAGTSGPSSYNEQFF
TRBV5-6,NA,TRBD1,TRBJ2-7,TGTGCCAGCAGCTTGGAGGTGGGGACAGTCTCCTACGAGCAGTACTTC,CASSLEVGTVSYEQYF
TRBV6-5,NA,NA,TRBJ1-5,TGTGCCAGCTTAAGGCGGGAATTCGGTCAGCCCCAGCATTTT,CASLRREFGQPQHF
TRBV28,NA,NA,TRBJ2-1,TGTGCCAGCAGTTTGGCAACAGGGAGGGTCTGGTTCTTC,CASSLATGRVWFF
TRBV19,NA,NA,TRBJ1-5,TGTGCCAGTACCTTAGCTAGGGGTGTTAGCAATCAGCCCCAGCATTTT,CASTLARGVSNQPQHF
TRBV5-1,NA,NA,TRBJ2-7,TGCGCCAGCCACGGGGGCTCCTACGAGCAGTACTTC,CASHGGSYEQYF
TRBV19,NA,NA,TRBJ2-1,TGTGCCAGTAGTATAACAGCTTACAATGAGCAGTTCTTC,CASSITAYNEQFF
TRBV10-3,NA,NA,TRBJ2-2,TGTGCCATCAGGGATAGCGCCCGAGGGGGCGGGGAGCTGTTTTTT,CAIRDSARGGGELFF
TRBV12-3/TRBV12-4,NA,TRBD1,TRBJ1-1,TGTGCCAGCAGTTCCCGGACAGGACGGGACGCTTTCTTT,CASSSRTGRDAFF
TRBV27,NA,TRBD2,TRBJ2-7,TGTGCCAGCAGTTTAGGCGGGGGTTACGAGCAGTACTTC,CASSLGGGYEQYF
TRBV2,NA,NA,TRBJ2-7,TGTGCCAGTACCCCCGGGACACTGCCCTCCTACGAGCAGTACTTC,CASTPGTLPSYEQYF
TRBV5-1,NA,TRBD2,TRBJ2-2,TGCGCCAGCAGACAGCGGGAGGACACCGGGGAGCTGTTTTTT,CASRQREDTGELFF
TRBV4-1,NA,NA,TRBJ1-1,TGCGCCAGCAGCTCGTCCGGGGCGAACACTGAAGCTTTCTTT,CASSSSGANTEAFF
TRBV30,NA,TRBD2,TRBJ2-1,TGTGCCCTAGCGGGCGGGACTAGCGGGAGGGCCCTCAATGAGCAGTTCTTC,CALAGGTSGRALNEQFF
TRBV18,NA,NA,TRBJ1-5,TGTGCCAGCTCCCGGACCGTGGGCGGGAATCAGCCCCAGCATTTT,CASSRTVGGNQPQHF
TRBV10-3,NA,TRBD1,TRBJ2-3,TGTGCCATCACGACAGGGGAGACAGATACGCAGTATTTT,CAITTGETDTQYF
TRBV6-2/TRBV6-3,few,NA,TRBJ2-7,TGTGCCAGCAGCGCCAAAAGGGGGGCGCTATTCTACGAGCAGTACTTC,CASSAKRGALFYEQYF
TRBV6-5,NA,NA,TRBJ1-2,TGTGCCAGCAGGGTCGAAGGGCGACGATATGGCTACACCTTC,CASRVEGRRYGYTF
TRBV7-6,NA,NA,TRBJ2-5,TGTGCCAGCAGGGCCCCGGGGGAGACCCAGTACTTC,CASRAPGETQYF
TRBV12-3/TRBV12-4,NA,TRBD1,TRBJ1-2,TGTGCCAGCAGCAAACAGGGGGTCGGGGGCTACACCTTC,CASSKQGVGGYTF
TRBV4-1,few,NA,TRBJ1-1,TGCGCCCTTAAAGGGTCCACTGAAGCTTTCTTT,CALKGSTEAFF
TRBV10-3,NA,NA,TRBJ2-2,TGTGCCATCAGCACGACAGGAGCGGACACCGGGGAGCTGTTTTTT,CAISTTGADTGELFF
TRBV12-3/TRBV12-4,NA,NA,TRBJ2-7,TGTGCCAGCAGTTTAGGAAACTACGAGCAGTACTTC,CASSLGNYEQYF
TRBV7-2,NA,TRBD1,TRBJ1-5,TGTGCCAGCAGCTATCGGACAGGGGGGATTAACCAGCCCCAGCATTTT,CASSYRTGGINQPQHF
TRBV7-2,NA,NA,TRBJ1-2,TGTGCCAGCAGCTTTAGCCCAGGGCAAGGGTATGGCTACACCTTC,CASSFSPGQGYGYTF
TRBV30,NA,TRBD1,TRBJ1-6,TGTGCCTCAAGGCCCGGGACAGGGTTTAATTCACCCCTCCACTTT,CASRPGTGFNSPLHF
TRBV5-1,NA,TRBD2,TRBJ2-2,TGCGCCAGCAGTACAACACTAGCGGGGAACACCGGGGAGCTGTTTTTT,CASSTTLAGNTGELFF
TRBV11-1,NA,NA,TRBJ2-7,TGTGCCAGCCAGAGGGGGATCACCTACGAGCAGTACTTC,CASQRGITYEQYF
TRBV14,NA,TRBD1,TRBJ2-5,TGTGCCAGCAGCCATCGGGACAGGCATGCGGAGACCCAGTACTTC,CASSHRDRHAETQYF